What follows describes a single T cell receptor beta chain. Its antigen is still unknown. These data come from a study of identical twins' blood T cells. In the original workflow: Per-library CDR3 reads ranged about 2 to 3.6 million; clonotypes, ~85,000 to ~500,000. TCRdb independently ran MiXCR on the 5' RACE reads; one entry per CDR3 protein. These V and J calls rely on TCRdb rather than the paper's analysis. The sample records 350,000 to 400,000 distinct CDR3 sequences, over 25% being singletons. The CDR3 covers 14 residues. Germline values: CDR1 SGHRS, CDR2 YFSETQ. Trimming cost V 0 bases and J 4 bases, with 8 bases left between them. Likely shared infections and vaccines: all three twin pairs were reared together. General study points: Even for out-of-frame TCRbeta, twins reportedly shared V gene usage much more than unrelated donors.

Sequenced material: PBMCs. The clonotype originates from a woman aged 18 to 50 in good health. The V call is TRBV5-1, the J call TRBJ1-5; possibly TRBD1 for D (5 bases). The CDR3 region is CASSLAGENQPQHF. In DNA, the CDR3 is TGCGCCAGCAGCTTGGCGGGGGAAAATCAGCCCCAGCATTTT. The full variable domain, rest sourced from reference TRBV5-1 and TRBJ1-5, is KAGVTQTPRYLIKTRGQQVTLSCSPISGHRSVSWYQQTPGQGLQFLFEYFSETQRNKGNFPGRFSGRQFSNSRSEMNVSTLELGDSALYLCASSLAGENQPQHFGDGTRLSIL.